The 9 T cell receptor beta chains listed next were all sequenced from one sample in a study of T cells in Graves' hyperthyroidism and ophthalmopathy. TCR beta CDR3 regions were amplified from RNA. The HTBI primer set served for first-round RT-PCR of the TCR CDR3. TCRdb fed the multiplex PCR reads into MiXCR, producing one record per CDR3 protein. The table records hundreds of thousands of distinct CDR3 sequences, around 39% of them present only once. The source material was blood. These receptors were collected from a man younger than 30 with Graves' hyperthyroidism.

This clonotype was picked up a small number of times. The chain carries TRBV7-8 and TRBJ2-7; D may be TRBD1 (6 bases). Trimming cost V 1 base and J 3 bases, with 13 bases left between them. In germline, CDR1 is SGHVS, CDR2 FQNEAQ. The CDR3 has 15 residues. CDR3 sequence reads: CASSLVTGLFYEQYF. The CDR3 DNA is TGTGCCAGCAGCTTAGTGACAGGTCTATTCTACGAGCAGTACTTC.

This clonotype was detected ten times or more. The V call is TRBV24-1, the J call TRBJ1-1; no clear D. Germline assignment: CDR1 KGHDR and CDR2 SFDVKD. This CDR3 region has 15 residues. V dropped 9 bases and J dropped 0 bases, with 16 bases sitting between them. The chain's CDR3 is CATAQRVTMNTEAFF. For the CDR3, the DNA is TGTGCCACCGCCCAGAGGGTAACGATGAACACTGAAGCTTTCTTT.

The J gene is TRBJ1-2, the V gene TRBV29-1; 7 bases line up with TRBD1. With 7 bases clipped from V and 2 bases from J, the junction kept 19 bases outside the gene matches. Germline lookup yields CDR1 SQVTM and CDR2 ANQGSEA. CDR3 length: 17 amino acids. In DNA, the CDR3 is TGCAGCGCCGATCACCTCTCGACAGGGAATCTGAACTATGGCTACACCTTC. Translating it yields CSADHLSTGNLNYGYTF.

Comment on this clonotype: A read error may be the cause here, since a much bigger clone is one base away. The chain combines TRBV2 with TRBJ1-1; D is unresolved. The ends were cut back, 7 bases at V and 0 bases at J, with 9 bases in the middle. The germline CDR1 and CDR2 sequences are SNHLY and FYNNEI. The CDR3 covers 13 residues. The CDR3 DNA sequence: TGTGCCAGCACCGACACCATGAACACTGAAGCTTTCTTT. Encoded protein: CASTDTMNTEAFF.

This clonotype was observed once. The chain uses TRBV29-1 and TRBJ2-7; the match to TRBD1 covers 7 bases. From germline, CDR1 is SQVTM and CDR2 ANQGSEA. The CDR3 has 15 amino acids. The ends lost 0 bases at V and 4 bases at J; junction bases unmatched: 9. CDR3 amino acids: CSVEDRGRGQYEQYF. The CDR3 bases are TGCAGCGTTGAAGATCGCGGTAGGGGACAGTACGAGCAGTACTTC.

This chain joins TRBV20-1 and TRBJ1-4; no firm D call. The CDR3 extends over 14 amino acids. Germline CDR1 and CDR2: DFQATT and SNEGSKA (reference sequence). V was shortened by 8 bases and J by 0 bases, with 13 bases between the two germline ends. This chain's CDR3 is CSLSPGATNEKLFF. CDR3 nucleotides: TGCAGTTTATCCCCCGGGGCAACTAATGAAAAACTGTTTTTT.

The chain carries TRBV29-1 and TRBJ2-5; 8 bases are a match to TRBD2. The CDR3 length is 14 residues. The ends lost 7 bases at V and 0 bases at J; junction bases unmatched: 7. Germline V gene lookup returns CDR1 SQVTM and CDR2 ANQGSEA. DNA of the CDR3: TGCAGCGCCATAGCGGGGACCGACCAAGAGACCCAGTACTTC. It is translated as CSAIAGTDQETQYF.

The chain links TRBV11-2 to TRBJ2-2; no reliable D call. Germline values: CDR1 SGHAT, CDR2 FQNNGV. This CDR3 comprises 15 residues. The V and J ends lost 3 bases and 1 base respectively, with 9 bases between them. The CDR3 spells CASSFVPENTGELFF. The DNA for the CDR3 is TGTGCCAGCAGCTTTGTCCCAGAGAACACCGGGGAGCTGTTTTTT.

The genes are TRBV29-1 and TRBJ1-1; possible D gene TRBD1, 6 bases. Germline V gene lookup returns CDR1 SQVTM and CDR2 ANQGSEA. The V end lost 8 bases, the J end lost 0 bases, and 10 bases lay between the germline ends. This CDR3 is 12 amino acids long. CDR3 bases: TGCAGCAGTACAGGGATGAACACTGAAGCTTTCTTT. This translates into CSSTGMNTEAFF.